This T cell receptor (beta chain) was sequenced during a study of graft-versus-host responses after intestinal transplantation. Across the study: In this cohort, recipients had multivisceral, liver-intestinal, or isolated intestinal transplants. Every recipient had anti-thymocyte globulin induction and two to three years of tacrolimus plus steroids. General observations from the study: Within the allografts of patients who had graft-donor T cell macrochimerism, graft-versus-host to host-versus-graft clonal ratios were high. Recipient marrow contained GvH clones, some of which appeared first in ileum or blood.

The protocol was immunoSEQ multiplex PCR, while the TCRdb copy is restricted to in-frame clones and leaves out a portion. The sample yields some 97,000 clones, over 75% seen once. With V trimmed by 6 bases and J by 5 bases, 11 bases remained unmatched. The CDR3 sequence is 16 residues long. Germline V lookup: CDR1 MNHEY, CDR2 SMNVEV (reference sequence). A word on this clone: What it recognizes is unknown.

The receptor comes from a human donor who was the organ donor for an intestinal transplant. The chain combines TRBV27 with TRBJ2-3; 10 bases line up with TRBD2. Sequenced material: unstimulated CD4+ T cells sorted from spleen or lymph node cells, taken before transplant. CDR3 sequence (DNA): TGTGCCAGCAGGCTCAAGAGCGGGGGGGGGATAGATACGCAGTATTTT. Amino acids: CASRLKSGGGIDTQYF.